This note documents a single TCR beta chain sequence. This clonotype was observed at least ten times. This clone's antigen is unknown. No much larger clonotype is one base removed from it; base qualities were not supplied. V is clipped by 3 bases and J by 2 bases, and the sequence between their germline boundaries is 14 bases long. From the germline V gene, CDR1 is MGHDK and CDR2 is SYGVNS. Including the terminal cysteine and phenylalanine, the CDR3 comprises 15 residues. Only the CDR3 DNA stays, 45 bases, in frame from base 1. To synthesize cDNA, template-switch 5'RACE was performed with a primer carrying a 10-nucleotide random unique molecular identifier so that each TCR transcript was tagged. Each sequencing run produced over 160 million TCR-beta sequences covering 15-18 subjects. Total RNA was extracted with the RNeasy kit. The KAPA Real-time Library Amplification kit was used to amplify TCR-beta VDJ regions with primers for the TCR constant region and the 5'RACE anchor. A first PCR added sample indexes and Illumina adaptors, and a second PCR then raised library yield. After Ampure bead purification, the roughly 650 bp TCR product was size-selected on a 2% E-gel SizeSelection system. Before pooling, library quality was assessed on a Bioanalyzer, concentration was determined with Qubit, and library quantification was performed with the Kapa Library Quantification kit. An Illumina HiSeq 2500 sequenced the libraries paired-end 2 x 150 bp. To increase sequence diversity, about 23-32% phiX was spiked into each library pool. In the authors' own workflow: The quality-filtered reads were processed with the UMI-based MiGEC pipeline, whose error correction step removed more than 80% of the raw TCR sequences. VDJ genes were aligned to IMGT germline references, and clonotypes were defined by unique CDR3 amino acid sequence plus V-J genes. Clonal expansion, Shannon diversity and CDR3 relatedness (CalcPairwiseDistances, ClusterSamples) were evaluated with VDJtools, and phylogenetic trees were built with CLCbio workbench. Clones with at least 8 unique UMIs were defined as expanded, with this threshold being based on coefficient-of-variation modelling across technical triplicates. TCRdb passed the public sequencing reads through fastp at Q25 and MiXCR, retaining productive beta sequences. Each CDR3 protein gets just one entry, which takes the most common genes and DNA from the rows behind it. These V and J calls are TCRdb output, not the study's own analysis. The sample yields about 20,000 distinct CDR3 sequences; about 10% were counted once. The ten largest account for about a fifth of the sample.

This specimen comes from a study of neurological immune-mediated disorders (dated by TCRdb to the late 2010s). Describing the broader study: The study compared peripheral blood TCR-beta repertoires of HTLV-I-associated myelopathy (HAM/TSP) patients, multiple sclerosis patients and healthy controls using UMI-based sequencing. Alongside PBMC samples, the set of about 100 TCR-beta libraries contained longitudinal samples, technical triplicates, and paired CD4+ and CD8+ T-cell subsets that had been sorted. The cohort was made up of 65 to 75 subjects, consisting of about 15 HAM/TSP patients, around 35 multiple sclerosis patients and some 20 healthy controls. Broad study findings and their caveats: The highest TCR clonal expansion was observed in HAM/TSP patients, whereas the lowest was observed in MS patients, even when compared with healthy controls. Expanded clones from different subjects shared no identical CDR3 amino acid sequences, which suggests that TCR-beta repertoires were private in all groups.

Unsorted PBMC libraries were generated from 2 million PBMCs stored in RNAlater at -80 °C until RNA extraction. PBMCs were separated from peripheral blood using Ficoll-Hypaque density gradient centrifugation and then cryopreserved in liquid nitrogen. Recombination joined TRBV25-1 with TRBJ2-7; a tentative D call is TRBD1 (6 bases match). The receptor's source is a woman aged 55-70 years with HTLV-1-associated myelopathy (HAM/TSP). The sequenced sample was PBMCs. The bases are TGTGCCAGCAGTGACCCAGGGGAATCGGCCTACGAGCAGTACTTC. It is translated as CASSDPGESAYEQYF.